Each of the 2 T cell receptor beta chains below was sequenced from the same sample in a study of siplizumab effects on memory and regulatory T cells. Generated by immunoSEQ multiplex PCR, the TCRdb table keeps only in-frame clones and is missing some. Of just under 85,000 clones listed, about 91% are singletons. Sequencing used Tregs sorted from blood. Receptor source: a human donor in good health.

The V call is TRBV11-3, the J call TRBJ2-7, with D perhaps matching TRBD2 (6 bases). The CDR3 is made up of 15 amino acids. Trimming stripped 4 bases from V and 5 bases from J, with 18 bases between. Germline CDR1 reads SGHNT; CDR2 reads YENEEA. In nucleotides, the CDR3 is TGTGCCAGCAGCTCCTCCGGAAGGGAGGATGACGAGCAGTACTTC. This codes for CASSSSGREDDEQYF.

The chain employs TRBV7-2 and TRBJ1-4; tentatively, D is TRBD1 (5 bases). CDR3 length equals 15 residues. With 5 bases removed from V and 6 bases from J, the gap between germline ends came to 16 bases. Germline V CDR1 and CDR2: SGHTA, FQGNSA. DNA for the CDR3: TGTGCCAGCAGCCCTGGACTTGGGGGTCATGAAAAACTGTTTTTT. As protein: CASSPGLGGHEKLFF. The whole variable domain, remainder taken from reference TRBV7-2 and TRBJ1-4, is GAGVSQSPSNKVTEKGKDVELRCDPISGHTALYWYRQSLGQGLEFLIYFQGNSAPDKSGLPSDRFSAERTGGSVSTLTIQRTQQEDSAVYLCASSPGLGGHEKLFFGSGTQLSVL.